The 9 T cell receptor beta chains below come from one sample, sequenced in a study of blood T cell repertoires in COVID-19. TCRdb's copy holds only in-frame clones and misses some; the assay was immunoSEQ multiplex PCR. The table records around 210,000 clones, around nine tenths of them present only once. The sample was peripheral blood. These receptors originate from a man between 18 and 29 years old with active or convalescent COVID-19.

The chain recombines TRBV13 with TRBJ1-2, with TRBD1 as a possible D gene (5 bases). From germline, CDR1 is PRHDT and CDR2 FYEKMQ (reference sequence). The V end lost 1 base, the J end lost 7 bases, and 13 bases lay between the germline ends. The CDR3 has 14 residues. This chain's CDR3 is CASSLVGRASGYTF. The CDR3 bases are TGTGCCAGCAGCTTAGTCGGCAGGGCAAGTGGCTACACCTTC.

This sequence joins TRBV19 and TRBJ1-4; D gene unclear. CDR1 and CDR2 (germline): LNHDA, SQIVND (reference sequence). V was pared by 8 bases and J by 8 bases, with 6 bases between. The CDR3 totals 10 residues. This CDR3 is CASLGEKLFF. CDR3 sequence (DNA): TGTGCCAGTTTGGGCGAAAAACTGTTTTTT.

The rearrangement joins TRBV27 to TRBJ2-7, with D possibly TRBD2 on 5 matching bases. V lost 3 bases and J 0 bases, leaving 12 bases between the germline ends. Germline lookup yields CDR1 MNHEY and CDR2 SMNVEV (reference sequence). CDR3 length equals 15 residues. The CDR3 reads CASSFGGSSSYEQYF. CDR3 nucleotides: TGTGCCAGCAGTTTCGGCGGGTCCAGCTCCTACGAGCAGTACTTC.

The CDR3 sequence: CASRGGSAVSGTQYF. The CDR3 coding sequence is TGTGCCAGTAGGGGGGGATCTGCGGTCAGTGGAACGCAGTATTTT. The rearrangement joins TRBV19 to TRBJ2-3; a weak D match, TRBD2 (6 bases). Trimming cost V 6 bases and J 9 bases, with 22 bases left between them. The CDR3 has 15 amino acids. CDR1 and CDR2 from the germline V gene are LNHDA and SQIVND (reference sequence).

The genes are TRBV9 and TRBJ1-2; 7 nucleotides line up with TRBD1. Trimming cost V 4 bases and J 3 bases; bases outside gene matches: 9. This CDR3 region has 15 residues. From germline, CDR1 is SGDLS and CDR2 YYNGEE. CDR3 residues: CASSLSEGAYYGYTF. In DNA, the CDR3 is TGTGCCAGCAGCCTAAGTGAGGGGGCATACTATGGCTACACCTTC. Drawing the rest from reference TRBV9 and TRBJ1-2, the complete variable domain is DSGVTQTPKHLITATGQRVTLRCSPRSGDLSVYWYQQSLDQGLQFLIQYYNGEERAKGNILERFSAQQFPDLHSELNLSSLELGDSALYFCASSLSEGAYYGYTFGSGTRLTVV.

In its sample, this clone was seen once. This chain joins TRBV6-5 and TRBJ2-7, with a weak D call TRBD2 (6 bases). CDR3 size: 12 residues. Trimming left V 6 bases short and J 4 bases short, with 10 bases between. From germline, CDR1 is MNHEY and CDR2 SVGAGI. CDR3 bases: TGTGCCAGCAGGGAGGGCCGTTACGAGCAGTACTTC. Its translation: CASREGRYEQYF.

This clone showed up just once. This chain joins TRBV3-1 (or the pseudogene TRBV3-2) and TRBJ2-7, with 11 nucleotides matching TRBD2. The V segment lost 1 base and the J segment 2 bases; nucleotides outside the gene matches: 10. The CDR3 loop spans 18 amino acids. CDR1 LGHDT and CDR2 YNNKEL come from the germline V gene (reference sequence). Here the CDR3 reads CASSQVHPSGRTTYEQYF. The CDR3 nucleotides are TGTGCCAGCAGCCAAGTCCATCCTAGCGGGAGGACCACCTACGAGCAGTACTTC.

This chain joins TRBV6-5 and TRBJ2-7; 9 bases are a match to TRBD1. This CDR3 is built from 15 residues. The V gene end was trimmed by 0 bases and the J gene end by 9 bases; junction bases not matched to a gene: 9. Germline values: CDR1 MNHEY, CDR2 SVGAGI. CDR3 coding DNA: TGTGCCAGCAGTTACTCCGGGACAGGGTCTTTGGGGCAGTACTTC. Protein sequence: CASSYSGTGSLGQYF.

This clone has more than one count but fewer than ten. V usage is TRBV5-4 and J usage is TRBJ2-2; D possibly corresponds to TRBD1 (5 bases). The germline gives CDR1 SGHNT, CDR2 YYREEE (reference sequence). CDR3 length equals 16 residues. Deletions cut 6 bases from V and 6 bases from J, with 21 bases between. CDR3 bases: TGTGCCAGCAACGTAAAAAAGGGGTCCCGCTCCGGGGAGCTGTTTTTT. This codes for CASNVKKGSRSGELFF.